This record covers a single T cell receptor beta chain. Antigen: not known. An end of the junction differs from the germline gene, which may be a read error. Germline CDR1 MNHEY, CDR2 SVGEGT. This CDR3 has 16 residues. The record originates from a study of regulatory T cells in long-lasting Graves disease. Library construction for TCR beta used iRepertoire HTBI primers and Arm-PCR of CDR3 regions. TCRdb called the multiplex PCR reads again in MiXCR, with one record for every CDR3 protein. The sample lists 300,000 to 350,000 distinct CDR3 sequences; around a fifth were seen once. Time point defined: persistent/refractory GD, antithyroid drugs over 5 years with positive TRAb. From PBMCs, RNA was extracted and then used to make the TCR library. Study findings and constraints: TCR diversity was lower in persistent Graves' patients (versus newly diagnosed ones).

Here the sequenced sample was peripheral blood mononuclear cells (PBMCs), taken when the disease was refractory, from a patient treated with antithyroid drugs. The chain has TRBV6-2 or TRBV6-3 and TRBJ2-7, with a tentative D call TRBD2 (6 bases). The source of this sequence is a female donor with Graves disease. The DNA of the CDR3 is TGTGCCAGCAGTACTCCTCGGACGGGAGTGGGGCACGAGCGGTACTTC. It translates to CASSTPRTGVGHERYF.